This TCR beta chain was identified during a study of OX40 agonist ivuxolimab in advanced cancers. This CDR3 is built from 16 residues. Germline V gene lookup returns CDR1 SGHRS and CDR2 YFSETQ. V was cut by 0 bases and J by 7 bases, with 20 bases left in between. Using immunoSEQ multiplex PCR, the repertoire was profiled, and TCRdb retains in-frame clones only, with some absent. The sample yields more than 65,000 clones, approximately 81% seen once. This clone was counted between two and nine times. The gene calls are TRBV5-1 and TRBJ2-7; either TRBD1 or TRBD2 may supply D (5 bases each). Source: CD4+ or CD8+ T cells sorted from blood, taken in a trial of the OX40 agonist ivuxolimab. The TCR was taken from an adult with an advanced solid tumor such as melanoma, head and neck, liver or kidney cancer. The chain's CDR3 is CASSLEYRTFRREQYF. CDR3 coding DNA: TGCGCCAGCAGCTTGGAGTACAGGACTTTCCGTCGGGAGCAGTACTTC. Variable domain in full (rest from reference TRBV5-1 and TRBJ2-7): KAGVTQTPRYLIKTRGQQVTLSCSPISGHRSVSWYQQTPGQGLQFLFEYFSETQRNKGNFPGRFSGRQFSNSRSEMNVSTLELGDSALYLCASSLEYRTFRREQYFGPGTRLTVT.